These 25 T cell receptor beta chains came from one sample sequenced in a study of CD4 T cells in relation to SARS-CoV-2 and coronaviruses. These receptors lack a known antigen. Assay: immunoSEQ multiplex PCR; the TCRdb copy retains only in-frame clones and omits some. The sample holds around 15,000 clones, approximately 80% seen once. Before the COVID-19 pandemic, during about 2011-2019, CD4+ T cells were taken from unexposed donors. CD4+ T cells were isolated from the cells after 10 days of culture. The sample taken for sequencing was CD4+ T cells from PBMCs, cultured in vitro. The receptor set was obtained from a human donor in good health.

CDR3 nucleotides: TGTGCCAGCAGGTTTGGAAGCGCCACAACAGGCACTGAAGCTTTCTTT. Its protein product is CASRFGSATTGTEAFF. This rearrangement joins TRBV5-4 to TRBJ1-1; a weak D match, TRBD1 (5 bases). Germline V gene lookup returns CDR1 SGHNT and CDR2 YYREEE (reference sequence). V was clipped by 5 bases and J by 4 bases, with 21 bases between them. This CDR3 has 16 residues.

The chain joins TRBV29-1 to TRBJ2-3; no reliable D call. Germline CDR1 is SQVTM and CDR2 is ANQGSEA. V was clipped by 0 bases and J by 3 bases, with 4 bases between them. The CDR3 runs 12 residues. The DNA of the CDR3 is TGCAGCGTTGAAGATGGGACAGATACGCAGTATTTT. It encodes CSVEDGTDTQYF.

Here the CDR3 reads CASSIGQGYEQYF. CDR3 DNA sequence: TGTGCCAGTAGTATCGGACAGGGATACGAGCAGTACTTC. The chain joins TRBV19 to TRBJ2-7, with 8 bases fitting TRBD1. This CDR3 is built from 13 residues. The trim removed 3 bases at V and 4 bases at J, leaving 2 bases unmatched. CDR1 LNHDA and CDR2 SQIVND come from the germline V gene (reference sequence).

The chain employs TRBV19 and TRBJ2-1; 12 nucleotides line up with TRBD2. CDR1 is LNHDA, CDR2 SQIVND, per germline (reference sequence). There are 16 residues in the CDR3. V lost 8 bases to trimming and J lost 5 bases; unmatched junction nucleotides: 10. The CDR3 here is CASGTLAGGPHNEQFF. The CDR3 nucleotides are TGTGCCAGTGGTACCCTAGCGGGAGGGCCCCACAATGAGCAGTTCTTC.

This clone turned up a few times. The chain recombines TRBV3-1 (or the pseudogene TRBV3-2) with TRBJ1-2, with D possibly matching TRBD1 (5 bases). Germline V gene data show CDR1 as LGHDT and CDR2 as YNNKEL (reference sequence). Trimming removed 5 bases at V and 0 bases at J, with 16 bases between. The CDR3 contains 16 residues. The CDR3 sequence is CASSTIRGTTNYGYTF. In DNA form, the CDR3 reads TGTGCCAGCAGCACGATACGGGGGACTACTAACTATGGCTACACCTTC.

V usage is TRBV18 and J usage is TRBJ1-3; the D is unclear. The length of the CDR3 is 16 residues. The V gene lost 1 base and the J gene lost 4 bases, with 14 bases spanning the gap. Germline V gives CDR1 KGHSH, CDR2 LQKENI. The DNA for the CDR3 is TGTGCCAGCTCACCACTTGCACCATCCGTCGGAAACACCATATATTTT. It yields the protein CASSPLAPSVGNTIYF.

The chain has TRBV9 and TRBJ2-3; TRBD2 agrees at 12 bases. V lost 4 bases and J lost 6; bases outside the gene matches: 15. This CDR3 is built from 18 residues. The germline CDR1 and CDR2 sequences are SGDLS and YYNGEE. Written as DNA, the CDR3 is TGTGCCAGCAGCCCCCCGCTAGCGGGAGGGCCAAAATCGGATACGCAGTATTTT. Protein: CASSPPLAGGPKSDTQYF. Using reference TRBV9 and TRBJ2-3 for the parts outside the CDR3, the full variable domain is DSGVTQTPKHLITATGQRVTLRCSPRSGDLSVYWYQQSLDQGLQFLIQYYNGEERAKGNILERFSAQQFPDLHSELNLSSLELGDSALYFCASSPPLAGGPKSDTQYFGPGTRLTVL.

The genes are TRBV4-2 and TRBJ1-2; D possibly corresponds to TRBD1 (5 bases). Germline V gene sequence: CDR1 LGHNA, CDR2 YNFKEQ. V was pared by 0 bases and J by 2 bases, with 10 bases between. The CDR3 consists of 15 residues. CDR3 region: CASSQEAGRNYGYTF. The CDR3, as DNA: TGTGCCAGCAGCCAAGAGGCAGGGCGGAACTATGGCTACACCTTC.

As to this clone: Distinct nucleotide sequences in the sample also encode this CDR3. The rearrangement joins TRBV12-3 or TRBV12-4 to TRBJ2-4; 7 positions agree with TRBD2. After removal of 3 bases from V and 4 bases from J, the junction contained 0 bases not matched to a gene. The CDR3 contains 13 residues. The CDR3 DNA sequence: TGTGCCAGCAGTTTCGGGGGGAAAAACATTCAGTACTTC. This encodes CASSFGGKNIQYF.

The rearrangement links TRBV19 to TRBJ1-6; perhaps TRBD1 as D (6 bases). This CDR3 comprises 16 residues. Germline lookup yields CDR1 LNHDA and CDR2 SQIVND (reference sequence). The ends were cut back, 3 bases at V and 4 bases at J, with 13 bases in the middle. The CDR3 protein is CASSIGGDRYNSPLHF. In DNA form, the CDR3 reads TGTGCCAGTAGTATTGGGGGCGACCGTTATAATTCACCCCTCCACTTT.

The chain combines TRBV19 with TRBJ1-2, with TRBD1 matching 9 bases. The CDR3 runs 13 residues. V was pared by 0 bases and J by 8 bases, with 1 base of the junction left unmatched. Germline V gene lookup returns CDR1 LNHDA and CDR2 SQIVND (reference sequence). The DNA of the CDR3 is TGTGCCAGTAGTATAGAAGGGACAGGGGGCTACACCTTC. Its translation: CASSIEGTGGYTF.

This clone is judged large (0.1 to 1%). Because the CDR3's place on the DNA is in doubt, the DNA is left out and the CDR3 is given as listed by TCRdb. The V gene is TRBV12-3 or TRBV12-4, the J gene TRBJ1-2. The CDR3 contains 13 residues when both ends are counted. The CDR3 loop reads CASSLVGEGADTF.

The chain carries TRBV28 and TRBJ1-5; D perhaps matches TRBD1 (5 bases). V was pared by 7 bases and J by 3 bases, with 16 bases between. The CDR3 loop spans 15 amino acids. Looked up from germline, CDR1 is MDHEN and CDR2 is SYDVKM. The CDR3 region has the DNA TGTGCCAGCACCTCGGGGGGATGGAACAATCAGCCCCAGCATTTT. Translated, it gives CASTSGGWNNQPQHF.

V and J are TRBV5-1 and TRBJ2-2, with 9 bases aligning to TRBD1. The CDR3 extends over 16 amino acids. CDR1 is SGHRS, CDR2 YFSETQ, per germline. Trimming took 5 bases from V and 6 from J; bases not matched to a gene: 11. The CDR3 DNA reads as TGCGCCAGCAGGCCACCGGGACAGGGATTGGCCGGGGAGCTGTTTTTT. This translates into CASRPPGQGLAGELFF.

The chain links TRBV19 to TRBJ2-1; 9 nucleotides match TRBD2. The V gene end was trimmed by 1 base and the J gene end by 10 bases; junction bases not matched to a gene: 14. Germline V gives CDR1 LNHDA, CDR2 SQIVND (reference sequence). CDR3 length equals 17 residues. The CDR3 protein is CASSIVAGTSSGKEQFF. The CDR3 DNA reads TGTGCCAGTAGTATAGTTGCAGGGACTAGCTCGGGGAAAGAGCAGTTCTTC.

The genes are TRBV7-2 and TRBJ2-6, with D possibly being TRBD1 (5 bases). This CDR3 contains 16 residues. V was pared by 5 bases and J by 0 bases, with 11 bases between. Germline V gene sequence: CDR1 SGHTA, CDR2 FQGNSA. The CDR3 region has the DNA TGTGCCAGCAGCCTTAGACAGACCTCTGGGGCCAACGTCCTGACTTTC. Residues: CASSLRQTSGANVLTF. Combining the CDR3 with reference TRBV7-2 and TRBJ2-6 gives the whole variable domain GAGVSQSPSNKVTEKGKDVELRCDPISGHTALYWYRQSLGQGLEFLIYFQGNSAPDKSGLPSDRFSAERTGGSVSTLTIQRTQQEDSAVYLCASSLRQTSGANVLTFGAGSRLTVL.

V and J are TRBV27 and TRBJ1-1, with a possible D match to TRBD1 (6 bases). Trimming shortened V by 0 bases and J by 0 bases, and 8 bases separated the two germline ends. The CDR3 is 15 residues long. From germline, CDR1 is MNHEY and CDR2 SMNVEV (reference sequence). The CDR3 DNA follows: TGTGCCAGCAGTTTATCCGACAGGCTGAACACTGAAGCTTTCTTT. Its protein product is CASSLSDRLNTEAFF.

This sequence joins TRBV5-4 and TRBJ2-7; D not resolved. The V end was cut by 4 bases, the J end by 2 bases, with 19 bases between. CDR1 is SGHNT, CDR2 YYREEE, per germline (reference sequence). The CDR3 spans 16 residues. The CDR3 sequence is CASSETAVPRTYEQYF. DNA for the CDR3: TGTGCCAGCAGCGAGACCGCCGTACCCAGAACCTACGAGCAGTACTTC.

The chain is built from TRBV2 and TRBJ2-7; no clear D gene. Germline V lookup: CDR1 SNHLY, CDR2 FYNNEI. The CDR3 spans 14 residues. Deletions cut 2 bases from V and 1 base from J, with 9 bases between. In DNA form, the CDR3 reads TGTGCCAGCAGTGAACTAGTGCTATCCTACGAGCAGTACTTC. This translates into CASSELVLSYEQYF.

The rearrangement joins TRBV10-3 to TRBJ2-1, with TRBD2 identical over 7 bases. The germline CDR1 and CDR2 sequences are ENHRY and SYGVKD. The J segment lost 9 bases and the V segment lost 3 bases, leaving 5 bases of the junction unmatched. This CDR3 is 13 amino acids long. In nucleotides, the CDR3 is TGTGCCATCAGTGAACGGGAGGAGGGTGAGCAGTTCTTC. This codes for CAISEREEGEQFF.

This chain uses TRBV5-4 with TRBJ1-6; perhaps TRBD1 as D (5 bases). Trimming shortened V by 3 bases and J by 5 bases, and 9 bases separated the two germline ends. The CDR3 is made up of 14 amino acids. The germline V gene encodes CDR1 SGHNT and CDR2 YYREEE (reference sequence). CDR3: CASSYRINNSPLHF. The DNA for the CDR3 is TGTGCCAGCAGCTACAGGATTAATAATTCACCCCTCCACTTT.

The chain links TRBV12-3 or TRBV12-4 to TRBJ1-1; D unclear. There are 12 residues in the CDR3. V was trimmed by 4 bases and J by 4 bases, leaving 7 bases between them. This CDR3 is CASSSGPTEAFF. As DNA, the CDR3 is TGTGCCAGCAGTTCCGGACCCACTGAAGCTTTCTTT.

The chain joins TRBV24-1 to TRBJ2-6; 8 positions match TRBD2. Germline lookup yields CDR1 KGHDR and CDR2 SFDVKD. The CDR3 has 17 residues. The V and J ends lost 4 bases and 3 bases, in that order; junction bases with no gene match: 7. CDR3 DNA: TGTGCCACCAGTGACCAGCGGGAGCGGTTTGGGGCCAACGTCCTGACTTTC. Residues: CATSDQRERFGANVLTF.

The rearrangement links TRBV10-2 to TRBJ1-2; 8 bases fit TRBD1. Germline V gives CDR1 WSHSY, CDR2 SAAADI. CDR3 size: 15 residues. The ends lost 6 bases at V and 5 bases at J; junction bases unmatched: 11. The CDR3 loop is CASRDYRGWGYGYTF. Here the CDR3 DNA reads TGCGCCAGCAGGGACTACAGGGGGTGGGGGTATGGCTACACCTTC.

This chain links TRBV10-3 with TRBJ2-1, with D possibly TRBD1 on 5 matching bases. V lost 11 bases to trimming and J lost 0 bases, with 11 bases between them. This CDR3 is 13 amino acids long. CDR1 is ENHRY and CDR2 is SYGVKD in the germline V gene. The CDR3 DNA sequence: TGTGCCCTCCCTCAGGGCTCCTACAATGAGCAGTTCTTC. This sequence encodes CALPQGSYNEQFF.